Following are 17 T cell receptor beta chains from one sample sequenced in a study of early T cells in non-severe SARS-CoV-2 infection. TCRdb called the 5' RACE reads again in MiXCR, with one record for every CDR3 protein. The sample includes 80,000 or so distinct CDR3 sequences, around a sixth of them seen just once. The sequencing input was whole blood. The origin of the receptors is an adult who was a healthcare worker with PCR-confirmed SARS-CoV-2 infection or an uninfected control (not recorded which).

This clonotype has just a few counts. V usage is TRBV9 and J usage is TRBJ2-4; 8 bases are a match to TRBD1. Germline CDR1 and CDR2: SGDLS and YYNGEE. CDR3 length: 14 amino acids. Trimming took 7 bases from V and 0 from J; bases not matched to a gene: 3. The DNA of the CDR3 is TGTGCCAGCGCAGGGGGCTCAGCCAAAAACATTCAGTACTTC. Translating gives CASAGGSAKNIQYF.

The table lists this clonotype with a few counts. J is TRBJ1-1 and V is TRBV13, with 7 bases lining up with TRBD1. J was trimmed by 6 bases and V by 0 bases; bases with no gene match: 4. Germline loops: CDR1 PRHDT, CDR2 FYEKMQ (reference sequence). The CDR3 is 14 residues long. In DNA, the CDR3 is TGTGCCAGCAGCTTAGGGACAGGGTTTCCTGAAGCTTTCTTT. This translates into CASSLGTGFPEAFF.

This chain uses TRBV5-1 with TRBJ2-7; TRBD2 is a possible D gene (6 bases). V gave up 3 bases and J gave up 6 bases, with 13 bases separating them. In germline, CDR1 is SGHRS, CDR2 YFSETQ. The CDR3 loop spans 13 amino acids. CDR3 coding DNA: TGCGCCAGCAGCTCGACGGGAGTTGGCGAGCAGTACTTC. Translating it yields CASSSTGVGEQYF.

DNA for the CDR3: TGCAGTGCTAGAGTTTCGGGGAAGTATGGCTACACCTTC. Its protein product is CSARVSGKYGYTF. The chain couples TRBV20-1 to TRBJ1-2; unclear D gene. From germline, CDR1 is DFQATT and CDR2 SNEGSKA (reference sequence). This CDR3 spans 13 amino acids. V was clipped by 1 base and J by 5 bases, with 11 bases between them.

This clonotype was counted only a few times. This chain links TRBV5-1 with TRBJ2-1, with unresolved D. V lost 0 bases and J 0 bases, leaving 10 bases between the germline ends. The CDR3 runs to 16 residues. Per the germline V gene, CDR1 is SGHRS and CDR2 is YFSETQ. CDR3 in DNA: TGCGCCAGCAGCTTGGGTCCGGTTAGCTCCTACAATGAGCAGTTCTTC. Amino acids: CASSLGPVSSYNEQFF.

This clonotype has just a few counts. The genes are TRBV7-3 and TRBJ1-2, with TRBD1 matching over 8 bases. V shed 3 bases, J shed 14 bases, and the junction held 11 bases outside the gene matches. There are 13 residues in the CDR3. Germline-derived CDR1 and CDR2 are SGHTA and FQGTGA. The CDR3 here is CASSLMAQGAGTF. The DNA for the CDR3 is TGTGCCAGCAGCTTGATGGCCCAGGGGGCTGGTACCTTC. The variable domain in full, with the rest retrieved from reference TRBV7-3 and TRBJ1-2, is GAGVSQTPSNKVTEKGKYVELRCDPISGHTALYWYRQSLGQGPEFLIYFQGTGAADDSGLPNDRFFAVRPEGSVSTLKIQRTERGDSAVYLCASSLMAQGAGTFGSGTRLTVV.

This clonotype was picked up a small number of times. The rearrangement joins TRBV28 to TRBJ1-2, with TRBD1 matching 7 bases. The ends lost 6 bases at V and 4 bases at J; junction bases unmatched: 2. The CDR3 has 12 amino acids. Germline CDR1 reads MDHEN; CDR2 reads SYDVKM. The CDR3 protein is CASSQGVYGYTF. CDR3 sequence (DNA): TGTGCCAGCAGCCAGGGGGTCTATGGCTACACCTTC.

This clonotype occurred a few times. The rearrangement uses TRBV28 and TRBJ1-1; 7 positions match TRBD1. J lost 1 base, V lost 6 bases, and 17 bases had no gene match. This CDR3 is built from 18 residues. The germline V gene has CDR1 MDHEN and CDR2 SYDVKM. The CDR3 spells CASRETRETGRGNTEAFF. In DNA form, the CDR3 reads TGTGCCAGCAGAGAAACCCGGGAGACAGGGCGGGGGAACACTGAAGCTTTCTTT.

This chain connects TRBV28 to TRBJ1-5, with D possibly TRBD1 on 5 matching bases. The ends were cut back, 9 bases at V and 0 bases at J, with 12 bases in the middle. CDR3 length: 14 amino acids. Germline CDR1 is MDHEN and CDR2 is SYDVKM. The CDR3 DNA follows: TGTGCCAGTGTGGGACTCTATAGCAATCAGCCCCAGCATTTT. Amino acid sequence: CASVGLYSNQPQHF.

The CDR3 nucleotides are TGCGCCAGCAGCCGGGGGACAGATCCCCGGAGAGCTTTCTTT. Protein product: CASSRGTDPRRAFF. The chain has TRBV4-1 and TRBJ1-1; 7 bases are a match to TRBD1. This CDR3 has 14 residues. From germline, CDR1 is MGHRA and CDR2 YSYEKL. Trimming took 4 bases from V and 10 from J; bases not matched to a gene: 12.

The sample holds a few counts of this clonotype. This rearrangement joins TRBV6-5 to TRBJ1-4; 7 bases fit TRBD1. Trimming took 5 bases from V and 0 from J; bases not matched to a gene: 9. Per germline, CDR1 MNHEY and CDR2 SVGAGI. The CDR3 covers 17 residues. The CDR3 DNA sequence: TGTGCCAGCAGTGCGGACAGGTTTTTCGCAACTAATGAAAAACTGTTTTTT. Protein: CASSADRFFATNEKLFF.

The chain combines TRBV29-1 with TRBJ1-2, with no clear D. Trimming removed 2 bases at V and 3 bases at J, with 10 bases between. The CDR3 covers 13 residues. Looked up from germline, CDR1 is SQVTM and CDR2 is ANQGSEA. The CDR3 here is CSVELHAYYGYTF. The CDR3 DNA reads as TGCAGCGTTGAACTCCACGCTTACTATGGCTACACCTTC.

This clonotype was seen a handful of times. The rearrangement joins TRBV10-1 to TRBJ2-5; the D gene is possibly TRBD1 (6 bases). Trimming left V 10 bases short and J 1 base short, with 16 bases between. The germline CDR1 and CDR2 sequences are WNHNN and SYGVQD (reference sequence). This CDR3 comprises 14 residues. The DNA for the CDR3 is TGCGCCACCGAACACCTGGACAGCCAAGAGACCCAGTACTTC. It translates to CATEHLDSQETQYF.

This clonotype was seen ten or more times. The chain combines TRBV27 with TRBJ2-4; D is undetermined. Between the trimmed V and J ends, which lost 4 bases and 6 bases, there was a span of 13 bases. CDR1 and CDR2 (germline): MNHEY, SMNVEV (reference sequence). The CDR3 has 14 amino acids. The CDR3 loop is CASSSPGYSNIQYF. The CDR3 bases are TGTGCCAGCAGTTCCCCTGGATATTCAAACATTCAGTACTTC.

This clonotype was found many times. The rearrangement links TRBV18 to TRBJ2-4, with D perhaps matching TRBD2 (7 bases). CDR3 size: 14 residues. Trimming removed 3 bases from V and 7 bases from J, with 13 bases in between. Germline CDR1 and CDR2: KGHSH and LQKENI. The CDR3 DNA reads TGTGCCAGCTCACCGGCGGGGGCGGCGAACATTCAGTACTTC. Translating it yields CASSPAGAANIQYF.

This clonotype turned up a few times. The chain carries TRBV7-9 and TRBJ1-1; D ambiguous. V was cut by 5 bases and J by 5 bases, with 15 bases left in between. Looked up from germline, CDR1 is SEHNR and CDR2 is FQNEAQ (reference sequence). This CDR3 comprises 14 residues. Written as DNA, the CDR3 is TGTGCCAGCAGCCCTTCCTCTATAGGAACTGAAGCTTTCTTT. Protein: CASSPSSIGTEAFF.

Only a few counts were recorded for this clonotype. This chain connects TRBV18 to TRBJ2-6, with D hard to call. The CDR3 runs 13 residues. Trimming left V 2 bases short and J 2 bases short, with 1 base between. Germline loops: CDR1 KGHSH, CDR2 LQKENI. The CDR3 DNA is TGTGCCAGCTCACCAACTGGGGCCAACGTCCTGACTTTC. This encodes CASSPTGANVLTF. Full variable domain (rest looked up from reference TRBV18 and TRBJ2-6): NAGVMQNPRHLVRRRGQEARLRCSPMKGHSHVYWYRQLPEEGLKFMVYLQKENIIDESGMPKERFSAEFPKEGPSILRIQQVVRGDSAAYFCASSPTGANVLTFGAGSRLTVL.